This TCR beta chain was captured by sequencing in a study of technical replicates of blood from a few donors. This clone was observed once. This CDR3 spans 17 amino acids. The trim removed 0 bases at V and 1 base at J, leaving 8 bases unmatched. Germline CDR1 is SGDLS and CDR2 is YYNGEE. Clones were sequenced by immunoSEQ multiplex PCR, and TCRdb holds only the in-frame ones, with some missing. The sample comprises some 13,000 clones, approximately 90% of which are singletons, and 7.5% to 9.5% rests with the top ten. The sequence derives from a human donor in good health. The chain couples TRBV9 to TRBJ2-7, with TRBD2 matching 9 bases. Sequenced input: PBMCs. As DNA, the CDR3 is TGTGCCAGCAGCGTAGGGACTGGCGCGGGAGGGTCCTACGAGCAGTACTTC. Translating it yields CASSVGTGAGGSYEQYF.